The entry that follows covers one T cell receptor beta chain sequence. This sample is drawn from a study of control samples from healthy donors and cancer patients. Assay: immunoSEQ multiplex PCR; the TCRdb copy retains only in-frame clones and omits some. The repertoire holds 60,000 to 80,000 clones, with roughly nine tenths as singletons. Trimming shortened V by 1 base and J by 6 bases, and 9 bases separated the two germline ends. Germline CDR1 is SQVTM and CDR2 is ANQGSEA. The CDR3 sequence is 12 residues long. The rearrangement links TRBV29-1 to TRBJ1-1; no reliable D call. The sequenced material came from blood. This sequence was found in a woman in her forties or fifties in good health. CDR3 protein: CSVEADGAEAFF. CDR3 DNA: TGCAGCGTTGAAGCAGACGGAGCTGAAGCTTTCTTT.